The 7 T cell receptor beta chains below were found in one sample sequenced in a study of cytomegalovirus exposure and HLA in healthy donors (dated by TCRdb to the late 2010s). Library creation used the immunoSEQ multiplex PCR assay. For the multiplex PCR, a mixture combining 60 forward primers for TCR Vbeta segments and 13 reverse primers for TCR Jbeta segments was used. The immuneACCESS repertoire file appears here via TCRdb, limited to in-frame rearrangements. These files lack a portion of the clones; in checked studies, under half of the deficit traces to unresolved V genes, and the cause of the others is not known. This sample has 110,000 or so clones in its table, and more than 65% of those were observed once. The ten largest clones represent approximately 11% of the sample. Specimen: PBMCs. The receptors come from a man aged 40-55 years in good health and CMV-seropositive.

This clone showed up just once. This chain links TRBV7-2 with TRBJ1-6, with TRBD1 matching 7 bases. The CDR3 loop spans 14 amino acids. The V and J ends lost 5 bases and 8 bases, in that order; junction bases with no gene match: 6. The V gene's germline CDR1 is SGHTA and CDR2 FQGNSA. The DNA for the CDR3 is TGTGCCAGCAGCCCAGGGGGGTATGATTCACCCCTCCACTTT. It is translated as CASSPGGYDSPLHF.

This rearrangement joins TRBV27 to TRBJ1-2; maybe TRBD1 (5 bases). CDR3 length: 16 amino acids. Looked up from germline, CDR1 is MNHEY and CDR2 is SMNVEV (reference sequence). V lost 5 bases, J lost 4 bases, and 20 bases lay in between. CDR3 DNA: TGTGCCAGCAGTCAGTTATATCCGGGAGGGGTCTATGGCTACACCTTC. Translating it yields CASSQLYPGGVYGYTF.

The chain is built from TRBV4-3 and TRBJ1-5, with TRBD1 matching 10 bases. Germline assignment: CDR1 LGHNA and CDR2 YSLEER. The J segment lost 7 bases and the V segment lost 2 bases, leaving 5 bases of the junction unmatched. The CDR3 extends over 15 amino acids. The CDR3 loop is CASSQTGQGGQPQHF. For the CDR3, the DNA is TGCGCCAGCAGCCAAACCGGACAGGGGGGCCAGCCCCAGCATTTT.

The chain is built from TRBV4-1 and TRBJ2-3, with TRBD1 identical over 7 bases. CDR3 length: 15 residues. With V trimmed by 3 bases and J by 4 bases, 7 bases remained unmatched. Germline lookup yields CDR1 MGHRA and CDR2 YSYEKL. The CDR3 region is CASSQETGRPDTQYF. The CDR3 bases are TGCGCCAGCAGCCAGGAGACAGGGAGACCAGATACGCAGTATTTT.

CDR3 nucleotides: TGTGCCAGCAGCTTAGTCAACCAAGAGACCCAGTACTTC. Protein product: CASSLVNQETQYF. The V call is TRBV7-9, the J call TRBJ2-5; D ambiguous. V was cut by 1 base and J by 0 bases, with 3 bases left in between. The CDR3 contains 13 residues. In germline, CDR1 is SEHNR, CDR2 FQNEAQ (reference sequence).

V usage is TRBV4-3 and J usage is TRBJ2-1, with 11 bases aligning to TRBD2. V shed 2 bases, J shed 9 bases, and the junction held 18 bases outside the gene matches. From germline, CDR1 is LGHNA and CDR2 YSLEER. The CDR3 loop spans 19 amino acids. The CDR3 DNA follows: TGCGCCAGCAGCCAACCAAGGACTCCCGTAGCGGGGGGGTGGGTTGAGCAGTTCTTC. Amino acids: CASSQPRTPVAGGWVEQFF.

V is TRBV7-8 and J is TRBJ2-2, with 8 bases identical to TRBD2. V gave up 5 bases and J gave up 6 bases; unmatched junction bases: 11. This CDR3 has 16 residues. Germline-derived CDR1 and CDR2 are SGHVS and FQNEAQ. Here the CDR3 DNA reads TGTGCCAGCAGCCCCGGGGCGGGGGGAACGGCCGGGGAGCTGTTTTTT. Translating it yields CASSPGAGGTAGELFF. Variable domain in full (rest from reference TRBV7-8 and TRBJ2-2): GAGVSQSPRYKVAKRGQDVALRCDPISGHVSLFWYQQALGQGPEFLTYFQNEAQLDKSGLPSDRFFAERPEGSVSTLKIQRTQQEDSAVYLCASSPGAGGTAGELFFGEGSRLTVL.